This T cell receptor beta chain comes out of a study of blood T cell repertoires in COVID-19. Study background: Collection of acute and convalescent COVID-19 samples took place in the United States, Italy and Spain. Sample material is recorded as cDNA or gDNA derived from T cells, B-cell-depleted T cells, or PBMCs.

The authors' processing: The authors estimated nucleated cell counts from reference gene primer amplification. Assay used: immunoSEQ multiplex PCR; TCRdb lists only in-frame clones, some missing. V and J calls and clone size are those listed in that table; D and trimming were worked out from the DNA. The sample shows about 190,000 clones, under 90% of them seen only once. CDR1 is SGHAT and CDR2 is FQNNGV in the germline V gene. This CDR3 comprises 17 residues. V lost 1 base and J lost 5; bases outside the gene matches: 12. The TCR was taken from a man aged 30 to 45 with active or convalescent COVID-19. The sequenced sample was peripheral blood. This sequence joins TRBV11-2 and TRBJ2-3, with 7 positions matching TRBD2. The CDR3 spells CASSLGSSGVRGDTQYF. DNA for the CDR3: TGTGCCAGCAGCTTAGGATCCAGCGGGGTGAGGGGAGATACGCAGTATTTT.